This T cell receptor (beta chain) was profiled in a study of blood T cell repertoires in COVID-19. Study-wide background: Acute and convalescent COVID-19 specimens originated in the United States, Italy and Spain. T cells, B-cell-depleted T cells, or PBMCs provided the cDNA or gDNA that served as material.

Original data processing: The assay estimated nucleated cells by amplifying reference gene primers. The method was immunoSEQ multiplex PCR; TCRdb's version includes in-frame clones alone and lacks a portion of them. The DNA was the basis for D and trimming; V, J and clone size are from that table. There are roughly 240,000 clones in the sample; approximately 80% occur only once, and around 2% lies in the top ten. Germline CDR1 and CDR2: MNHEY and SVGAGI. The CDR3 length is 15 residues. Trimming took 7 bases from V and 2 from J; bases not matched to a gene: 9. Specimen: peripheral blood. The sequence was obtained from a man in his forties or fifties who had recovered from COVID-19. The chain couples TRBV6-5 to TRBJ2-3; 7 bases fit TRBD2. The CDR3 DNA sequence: TGTGCCAGCACCTACTGGGGGAGGGACACAGATACGCAGTATTTT. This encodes CASTYWGRDTDTQYF.